The 2 T cell receptor beta chains in this list originate from one sample, sequenced in a study of blood T cell repertoires in COVID-19. Generated by immunoSEQ multiplex PCR, the TCRdb table keeps only in-frame clones and is missing some. The data contain roughly 100,000 clones, about nine tenths of them singletons. The sequenced sample consisted of peripheral blood. The receptors here all came from a woman in her forties or fifties with COVID-19, enrolled during active disease.

This sequence joins TRBV5-1 and TRBJ2-1; the match to TRBD2 covers 15 bases. Germline assignment: CDR1 SGHRS and CDR2 YFSETQ. This CDR3 is built from 17 residues. J gave up 4 bases and V 5 bases, and 7 bases lay outside the gene matches. The CDR3 is CASSLGLAGGHYNEQFF. The CDR3 nucleotides read TGCGCCAGCAGTCTGGGACTAGCGGGGGGACATTACAATGAGCAGTTCTTC.

The chain couples TRBV6-5 to TRBJ1-6; 8 bases align to TRBD1. V lost 6 bases and J lost 10; bases outside the gene matches: 8. In germline, CDR1 is MNHEY, CDR2 SVGAGI. This CDR3 has 14 amino acids. CDR3 loop: CASSGTGGISPLHF. In DNA, the CDR3 is TGTGCCAGCAGCGGGACAGGCGGTATCTCACCCCTCCACTTT.